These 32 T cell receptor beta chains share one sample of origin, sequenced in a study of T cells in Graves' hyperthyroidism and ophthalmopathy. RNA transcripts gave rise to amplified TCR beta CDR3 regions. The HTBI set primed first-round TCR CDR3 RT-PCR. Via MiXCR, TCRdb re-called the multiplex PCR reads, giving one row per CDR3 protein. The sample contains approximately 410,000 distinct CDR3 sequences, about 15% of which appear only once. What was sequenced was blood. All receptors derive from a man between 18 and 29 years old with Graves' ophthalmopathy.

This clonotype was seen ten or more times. In nucleotides, the CDR3 is TGTGCCAGCAAGGGACTAGCGGGGGGGCTGGAAATTGATACGCAGTATTTT. Its protein product is CASKGLAGGLEIDTQYF. This chain joins TRBV7-2 and TRBJ2-3, with 16 bases fitting TRBD2. This CDR3 region has 17 residues. V lost 7 bases to trimming and J lost 6 bases; unmatched junction nucleotides: 10. Looked up from germline, CDR1 is SGHTA and CDR2 is FQGNSA.

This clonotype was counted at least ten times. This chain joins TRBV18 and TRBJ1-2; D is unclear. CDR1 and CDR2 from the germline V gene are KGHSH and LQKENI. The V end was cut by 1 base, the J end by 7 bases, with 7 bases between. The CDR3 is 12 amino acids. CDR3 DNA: TGTGCCAGCTCACCACAAGAGGGTGGCTACACCTTC. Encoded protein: CASSPQEGGYTF.

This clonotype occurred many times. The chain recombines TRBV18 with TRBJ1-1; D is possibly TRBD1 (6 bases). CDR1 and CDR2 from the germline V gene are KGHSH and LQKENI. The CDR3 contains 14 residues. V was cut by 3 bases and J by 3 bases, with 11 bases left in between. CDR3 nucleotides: TGTGCCAGCTCACCGACGACAGGCTACACTGAAGCTTTCTTT. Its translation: CASSPTTGYTEAFF.

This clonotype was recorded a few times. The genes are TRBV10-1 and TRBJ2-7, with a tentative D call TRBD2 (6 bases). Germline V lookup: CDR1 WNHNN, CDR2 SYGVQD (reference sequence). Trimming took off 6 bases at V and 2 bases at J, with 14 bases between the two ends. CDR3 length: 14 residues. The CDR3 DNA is TGCGCCAGCAGCACTACGGGACTTCCCTACGAGCAGTACTTC. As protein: CASSTTGLPYEQYF.

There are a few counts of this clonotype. In DNA, the CDR3 is TGCGCCAGCAGCCGAGCAGATACGCAGTATTTT. Translation gives CASSRADTQYF. The rearrangement uses TRBV4-1 and TRBJ2-3; no clear D gene. Germline CDR1 is MGHRA and CDR2 is YSYEKL. This CDR3 comprises 11 residues. V was pared by 4 bases and J by 4 bases, with 3 bases between.

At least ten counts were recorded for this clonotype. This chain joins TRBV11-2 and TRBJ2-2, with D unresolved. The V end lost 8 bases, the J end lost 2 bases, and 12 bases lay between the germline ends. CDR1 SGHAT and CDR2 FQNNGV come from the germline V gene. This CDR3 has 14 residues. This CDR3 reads CASRLGPNTGELFF. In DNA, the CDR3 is TGTGCCAGCCGGCTTGGACCAAACACCGGGGAGCTGTTTTTT.

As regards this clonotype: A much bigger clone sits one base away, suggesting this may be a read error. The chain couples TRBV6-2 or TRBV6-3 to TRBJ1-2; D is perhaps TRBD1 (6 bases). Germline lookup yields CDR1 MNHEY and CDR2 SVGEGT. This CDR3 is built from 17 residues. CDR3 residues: CASSRQELRIANYGHTF. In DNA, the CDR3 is TGTGCCAGCTCACGACAGGAGCTCAGAATAGCTAACTATGGCCACACCTTC.

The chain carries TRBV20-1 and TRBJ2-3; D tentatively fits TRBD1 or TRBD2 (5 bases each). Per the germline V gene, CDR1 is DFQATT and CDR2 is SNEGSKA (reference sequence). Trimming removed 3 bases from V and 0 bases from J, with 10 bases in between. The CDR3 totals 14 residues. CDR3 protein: CSARGERSTDTQYF. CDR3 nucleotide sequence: TGCAGTGCTAGGGGGGAGAGGAGCACAGATACGCAGTATTTT.

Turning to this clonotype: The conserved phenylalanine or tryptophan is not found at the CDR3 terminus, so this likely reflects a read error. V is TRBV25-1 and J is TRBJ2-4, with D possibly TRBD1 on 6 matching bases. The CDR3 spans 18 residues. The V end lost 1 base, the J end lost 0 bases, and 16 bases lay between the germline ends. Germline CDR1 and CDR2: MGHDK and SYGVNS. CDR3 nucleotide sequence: TGTGCCAGCAGTGAATCCTCCCGACAGGATATAGCCAAAAACATTCAGTACCTC. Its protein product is CASSESSRQDIAKNIQYL.

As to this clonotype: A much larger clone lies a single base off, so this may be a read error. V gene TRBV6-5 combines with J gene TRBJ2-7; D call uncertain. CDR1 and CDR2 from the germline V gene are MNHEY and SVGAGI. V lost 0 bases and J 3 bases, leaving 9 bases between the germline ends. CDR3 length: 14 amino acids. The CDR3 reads CASSYSGSYYEQYF. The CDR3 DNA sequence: TGTGCCAGCAGTTACTCGGGCAGCTACTACGAGCAGTACTTC.

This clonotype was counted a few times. The CDR3 nucleotides read TGTGCCAGCAGTTTACAGGTTGGGCTTCTAGCGGCTAATGAGCAGTTCTTC. This translates into CASSLQVGLLAANEQFF. The V gene is TRBV27, the J gene TRBJ2-1; 7 bases match TRBD2. The germline V gene encodes CDR1 MNHEY and CDR2 SMNVEV (reference sequence). This CDR3 is 17 amino acids long. With V trimmed by 2 bases and J by 7 bases, 14 bases remained unmatched.

The CDR3 reads CASSQDRMGNQPQHF. In DNA form, the CDR3 reads TGCGCCAGCAGCCAAGATCGGATGGGAAATCAGCCCCAGCATTTT. The chain couples TRBV4-1 to TRBJ1-5; the D is unclear. This CDR3 comprises 15 residues. The V end lost 0 bases, the J end lost 4 bases, and 10 bases lay between the germline ends. Germline values: CDR1 MGHRA, CDR2 YSYEKL.

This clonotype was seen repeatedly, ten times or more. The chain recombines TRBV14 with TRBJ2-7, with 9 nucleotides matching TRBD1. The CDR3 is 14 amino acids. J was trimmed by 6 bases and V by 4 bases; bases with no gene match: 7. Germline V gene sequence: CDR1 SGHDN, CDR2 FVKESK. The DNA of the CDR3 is TGTGCCAGCAGCCTCGGGACAGGGCCCCCCGAGCAGTACTTC. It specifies CASSLGTGPPEQYF.

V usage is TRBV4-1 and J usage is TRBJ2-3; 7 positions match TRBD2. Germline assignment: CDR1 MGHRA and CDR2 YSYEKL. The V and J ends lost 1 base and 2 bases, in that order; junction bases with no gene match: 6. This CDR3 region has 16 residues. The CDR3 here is CASSQAPGGFTDTQYF. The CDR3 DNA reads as TGCGCCAGCAGCCAAGCGCCGGGGGGATTCACAGATACGCAGTATTTT.

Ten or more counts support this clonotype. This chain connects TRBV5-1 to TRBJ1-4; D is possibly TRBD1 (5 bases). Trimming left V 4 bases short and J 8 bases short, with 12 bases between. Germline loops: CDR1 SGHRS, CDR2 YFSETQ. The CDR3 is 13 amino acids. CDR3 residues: CASSPSGEEKLFF. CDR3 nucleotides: TGCGCCAGCAGCCCTTCGGGGGAGGAAAAACTGTTTTTT.

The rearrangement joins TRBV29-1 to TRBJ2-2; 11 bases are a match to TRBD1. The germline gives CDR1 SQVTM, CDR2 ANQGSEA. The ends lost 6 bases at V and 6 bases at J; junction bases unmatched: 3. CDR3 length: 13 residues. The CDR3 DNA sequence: TGCAGCGTCGGGGGACAGGGGGCCGGGGAGCTGTTTTTT. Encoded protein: CSVGGQGAGELFF.

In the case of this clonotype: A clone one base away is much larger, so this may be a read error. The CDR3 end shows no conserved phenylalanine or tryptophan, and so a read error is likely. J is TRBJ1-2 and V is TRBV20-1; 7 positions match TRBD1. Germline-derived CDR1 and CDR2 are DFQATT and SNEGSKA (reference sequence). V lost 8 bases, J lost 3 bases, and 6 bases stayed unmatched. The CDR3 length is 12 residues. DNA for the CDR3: TGCAGTCCACAGACAGGGCACTATGGCTACACCCTC. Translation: CSPQTGHYGYTL.

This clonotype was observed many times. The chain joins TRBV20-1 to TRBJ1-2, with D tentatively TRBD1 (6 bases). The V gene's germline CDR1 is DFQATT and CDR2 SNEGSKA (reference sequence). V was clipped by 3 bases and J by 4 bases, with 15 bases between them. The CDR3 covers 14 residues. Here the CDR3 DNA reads TGCAGTGCTAGTAGACAGGCCCCATTCTATGGCTACACCTTC. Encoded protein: CSASRQAPFYGYTF.

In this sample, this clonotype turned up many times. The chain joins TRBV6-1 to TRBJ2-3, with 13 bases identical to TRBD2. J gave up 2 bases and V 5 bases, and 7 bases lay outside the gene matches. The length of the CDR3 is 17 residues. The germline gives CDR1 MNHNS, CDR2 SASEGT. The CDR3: CASSSTTSGGITDTQYF. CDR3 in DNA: TGTGCCAGCAGTTCTACGACTAGCGGGGGGATCACAGATACGCAGTATTTT.

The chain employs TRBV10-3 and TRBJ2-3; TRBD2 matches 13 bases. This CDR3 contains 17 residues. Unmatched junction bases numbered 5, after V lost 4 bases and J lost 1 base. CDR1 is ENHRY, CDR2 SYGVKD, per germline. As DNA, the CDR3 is TGTGCCATCAGTGGACTAGCGGGGGGCCGGGGCACAGATACGCAGTATTTT. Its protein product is CAISGLAGGRGTDTQYF.

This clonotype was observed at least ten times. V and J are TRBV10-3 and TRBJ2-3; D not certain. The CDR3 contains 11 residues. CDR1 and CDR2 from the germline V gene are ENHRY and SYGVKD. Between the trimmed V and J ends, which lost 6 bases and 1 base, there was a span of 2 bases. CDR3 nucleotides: TGTGCCATCAGGGGCACAGATACGCAGTATTTT. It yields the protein CAIRGTDTQYF.

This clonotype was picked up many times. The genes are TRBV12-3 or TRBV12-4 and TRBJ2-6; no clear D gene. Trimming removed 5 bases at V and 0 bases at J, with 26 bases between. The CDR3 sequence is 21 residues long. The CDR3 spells CASSPGPLSVSLHSGANVLTF. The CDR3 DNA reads TGTGCCAGCAGTCCCGGACCCCTGAGCGTGTCCCTGCACTCTGGGGCCAACGTCCTGACTTTC.

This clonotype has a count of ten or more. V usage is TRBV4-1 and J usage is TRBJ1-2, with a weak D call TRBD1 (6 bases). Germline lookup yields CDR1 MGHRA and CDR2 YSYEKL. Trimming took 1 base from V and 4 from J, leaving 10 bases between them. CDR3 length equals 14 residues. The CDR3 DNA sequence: TGCGCCAGCAGCCAAGCCCTGGACAGCTATGGCTACACCTTC. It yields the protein CASSQALDSYGYTF.

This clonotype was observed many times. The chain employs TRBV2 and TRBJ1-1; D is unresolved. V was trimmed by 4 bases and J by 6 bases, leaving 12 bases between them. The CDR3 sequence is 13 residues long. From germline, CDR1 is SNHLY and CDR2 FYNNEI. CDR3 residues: CASSGLGIAEAFF. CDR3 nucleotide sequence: TGTGCCAGCAGTGGCCTGGGAATCGCTGAAGCTTTCTTT.

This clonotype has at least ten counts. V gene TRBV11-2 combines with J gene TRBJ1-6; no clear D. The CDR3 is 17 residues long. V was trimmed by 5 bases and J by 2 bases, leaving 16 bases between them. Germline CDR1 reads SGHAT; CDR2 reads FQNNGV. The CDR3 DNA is TGTGCCAGCAGCCGGACCCTTCAAGATCCCTATAATTCACCCCTCCACTTT. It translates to CASSRTLQDPYNSPLHF.

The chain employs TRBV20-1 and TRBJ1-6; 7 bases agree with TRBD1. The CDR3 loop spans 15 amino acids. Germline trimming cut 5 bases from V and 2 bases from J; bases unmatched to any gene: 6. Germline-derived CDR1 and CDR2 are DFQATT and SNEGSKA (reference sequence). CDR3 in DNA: TGCAGTGCTGGAGGGGGCAGGGCCTATAATTCACCCCTCCACTTT. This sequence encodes CSAGGGRAYNSPLHF.

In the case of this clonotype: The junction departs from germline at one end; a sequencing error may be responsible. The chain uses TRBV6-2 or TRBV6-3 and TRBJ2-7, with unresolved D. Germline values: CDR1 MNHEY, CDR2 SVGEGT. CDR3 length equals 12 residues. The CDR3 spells CASSYSLNEHYF. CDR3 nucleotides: TGTGCCAGCAGTTACTCACTGAACGAGCACTACTTC.

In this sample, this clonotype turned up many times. CDR3 sequence reads: CATNTAGGRDTEAFF. The CDR3 DNA reads TGTGCCACCAACACGGCGGGGGGTCGAGACACTGAAGCTTTCTTT. The chain is built from TRBV15 and TRBJ1-1; D is perhaps TRBD1 (5 bases). CDR1 and CDR2 (germline): LNHNV, YYDKDF (reference sequence). Trimming took off 7 bases at V and 3 bases at J, with 18 bases between the two ends. The CDR3 runs 15 residues.

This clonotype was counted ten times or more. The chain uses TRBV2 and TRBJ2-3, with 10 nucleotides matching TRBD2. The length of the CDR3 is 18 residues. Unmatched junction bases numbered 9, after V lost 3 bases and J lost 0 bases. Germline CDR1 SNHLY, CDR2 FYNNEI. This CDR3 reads CASSDGGTSVSSTDTQYF. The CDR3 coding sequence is TGTGCCAGCAGTGACGGAGGGACTAGCGTATCTAGCACAGATACGCAGTATTTT.

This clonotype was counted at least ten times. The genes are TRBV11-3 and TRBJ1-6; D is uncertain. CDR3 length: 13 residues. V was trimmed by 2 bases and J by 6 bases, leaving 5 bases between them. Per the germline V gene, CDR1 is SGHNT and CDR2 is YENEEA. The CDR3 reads CASSLNRNSPLHF. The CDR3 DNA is TGTGCCAGCAGCTTAAACCGTAATTCACCCCTCCACTTT.

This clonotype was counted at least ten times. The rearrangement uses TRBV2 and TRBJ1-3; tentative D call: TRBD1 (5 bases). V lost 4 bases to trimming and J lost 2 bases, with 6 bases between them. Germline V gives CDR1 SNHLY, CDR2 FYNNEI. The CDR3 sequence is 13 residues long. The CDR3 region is CASSGGAGNTIYF. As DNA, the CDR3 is TGTGCCAGCAGTGGAGGGGCTGGAAACACCATATATTTT.

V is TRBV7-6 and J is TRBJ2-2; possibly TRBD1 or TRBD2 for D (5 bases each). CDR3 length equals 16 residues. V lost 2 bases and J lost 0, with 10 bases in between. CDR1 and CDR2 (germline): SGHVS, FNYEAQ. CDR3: CASSLTPGPNTGELFF. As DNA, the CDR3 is TGTGCCAGCAGCTTAACCCCGGGGCCGAACACCGGGGAGCTGTTTTTT.